This T cell receptor (beta chain) was captured in a study of cytomegalovirus exposure and HLA in healthy donors. A multiplex PCR was run with 60 Vbeta primers and 13 Jbeta primers. Data came from immunoSEQ multiplex PCR; TCRdb stores just in-frame clones and leaves some out. The repertoire holds 150,000 to 200,000 clones, with approximately 75% as singletons. The CDR3 is 14 amino acids. The V end was cut by 1 base, the J end by 4 bases, with 10 bases between. Germline V gene data show CDR1 as SEHNR and CDR2 as FQNEAQ (reference sequence). The receptor was isolated from a woman aged 18-29 years in good health and CMV-seronegative. V usage is TRBV7-9 and J usage is TRBJ1-2; a possible D gene is TRBD1 (6 bases). What was sequenced was PBMCs. CDR3 loop: CASSLGDRSYGYTF. The DNA for the CDR3 is TGTGCCAGCAGCTTAGGTGACAGGAGCTATGGCTACACCTTC.